A selection of T cell receptor beta chains follows, all from one sample in a study of CD8 T cell repertoires and HIV-1 epitope variants. Their cognate antigens are unknown. TCRdb's table, derived via immunoSEQ multiplex PCR, lists solely in-frame clones and lacks some. Counted here are about 5,500 clones, 65% to 80% occurring once; the ten biggest clones make up nearly 50%. The material sequenced was cultured CD8+ T cells derived from PBMCs. The receptors here all came from a male donor with HIV. CDR3s include the opening cysteine and the closing phenylalanine or tryptophan. D genes are given only for firm matches. Expanded clones get a size class; other rows say once, few or many, or leave the size out.

>TRBJ1-1|TRBD1|-|TRBV28
CASSLTGQGAGTEAFF
TGTGCCAGCAGCCTGACCGGACAGGGGGCCGGCACTGAAGCTTTCTTT
>TRBJ2-2|-|-|TRBV19
CATRRREDTGELFF
TGTGCCACGCGGCGGAGGGAGGACACCGGGGAGCTGTTTTTT
>TRBJ2-2|-|-|TRBV10-3
CAISENLGVTGELFF
TGTGCCATCAGTGAAAATCTAGGCGTTACCGGGGAGCTGTTTTTT
>TRBJ2-2|-|-|TRBV7-8
CASSTRPLAGELFF
TGTGCCAGCAGCACCAGGCCCTTGGCCGGGGAGCTGTTTTTT
>TRBJ1-1|-|-|TRBV13
CASSLGPQEANTEAFF
TGTGCCAGCAGCTTAGGCCCCCAGGAGGCCAACACTGAAGCTTTCTTT
>TRBJ2-1|-|-|TRBV27
CASSSTSTLNEQFF
TGTGCCAGCAGTTCTACTAGCACCCTCAATGAGCAGTTCTTC
>TRBJ2-7|-|medium-sized|TRBV4-1
CASSRILDYEQYF
TGCGCCAGCAGCCGTATACTCGACTACGAGCAGTACTTC
>TRBJ2-1|-|-|TRBV27
CASSSGFPTAHEQFF
TGTGCCAGCAGCTCCGGGTTCCCGACCGCCCATGAGCAGTTCTTC
>TRBJ2-7|TRBD2|few|TRBV11-2
CASSLGLAVPYEQYF
TGTGCCAGCAGCTTAGGACTAGCGGTTCCCTACGAGCAGTACTTC
>TRBJ1-2|-|-|TRBV7-9
CASSLVVSGNGYTF
TGTGCCAGCAGCTTAGTCGTGTCAGGGAATGGCTACACCTTC
>TRBJ2-2|-|-|TRBV7-3
CASSPTNTGELFF
TGTGCCAGCAGCCCAACGAACACCGGGGAGCTGTTTTTT
>TRBJ2-3|TRBD2|-|TRBV7-9
CASSPSGNTDTQYF
TGTGCCAGCAGCCCGAGCGGGAACACAGATACGCAGTATTTT
>TRBJ2-7|TRBD1|-|TRBV7-8
CASSHTGGSYEQYF
TGTGCCAGCAGCCACACAGGGGGCTCCTACGAGCAGTACTTC
>TRBJ2-3|TRBD1|-|TRBV4-3
CASSQDLGTGVGDTQYF
TGCGCCAGCAGCCAAGATCTCGGGACAGGGGTCGGAGATACGCAGTATTTT
>TRBJ1-2|TRBD1|-|TRBV10-3
CAISEGPGGANGYTF
TGTGCCATCAGTGAGGGGCCAGGGGGCGCCAATGGCTACACCTTC
>TRBJ2-3|-|-|TRBV28
CASSYLGGHTDTQYF
TGTGCCAGCAGTTACCTCGGGGGCCACACAGATACGCAGTATTTT
>TRBJ2-3|-|-|TRBV5-1
CASSLGISTDTQYF
TGCGCCAGCAGCTTGGGGATTAGCACAGATACGCAGTATTTT
>TRBJ1-1|TRBD1|-|TRBV29-1
CSAWTGNTEAFF
TGCAGTGCTTGGACAGGGAACACTGAAGCTTTCTTT
>TRBJ2-7|-|-|TRBV14
CASSPTSSHREQYF
TGTGCCAGCAGTCCTACTAGCTCCCACCGGGAGCAGTACTTC
>TRBJ2-7|TRBD1|large|TRBV6-1
CASRQGASSYEQYF
TGTGCCAGCAGACAGGGGGCTTCCTCCTACGAGCAGTACTTC
>TRBJ2-7|TRBD2|-|TRBV7-2
CASSPKTSGGSYEQYF
TGTGCCAGCAGCCCCAAGACTAGCGGGGGGTCCTACGAGCAGTACTTC
>TRBJ1-1|TRBD1|-|TRBV6-5
CASSQTGGSEAFF
TGTGCCAGCAGCCAGACAGGGGGCAGTGAAGCTTTCTTT
>TRBJ2-2|-|-|TRBV7-9
CASSFRGNTGELFF
TGTGCCAGCAGCTTTCGCGGGAACACCGGGGAGCTGTTTTTT
>TRBJ1-4|TRBD1|-|TRBV7-3
CASSLGQGGKLFF
TGTGCCAGCAGCTTAGGACAGGGTGGAAAACTGTTTTTT
>TRBJ2-7|-|-|TRBV6-5
CASSYGAQGEQYF
TGTGCCAGCAGTTACGGGGCACAGGGCGAGCAGTACTTC
>TRBJ2-1|TRBD2|once|TRBV27
CASSLRLAGDEQFF
TGTGCCAGCAGTTTACGGCTAGCGGGAGACGAGCAGTTCTTC
>TRBJ1-5|TRBD1|-|TRBV11-3
CASSLDDRDRVKNQPQHF
TGTGCCAGCAGCTTAGATGACCGGGACAGGGTTAAGAATCAGCCCCAGCATTTT
>TRBJ1-1|TRBD1|-|TRBV27
CASSQNRLDRAVEAFF
TGTGCCAGCAGTCAAAATAGACTGGACAGGGCAGTTGAAGCTTTCTTT
>TRBJ1-1|-|-|TRBV5-6
CASSLGDTEAFF
TGTGCCAGCAGCTTGGGAGACACTGAAGCTTTCTTT
>TRBJ2-1|-|-|TRBV15
CATRGPFPNEQFF
TGTGCCACAAGAGGACCGTTCCCCAATGAGCAGTTCTTC
>TRBJ1-5|-|-|TRBV27
CASSSDNSNQPQHF
TGTGCCAGCAGTTCAGACAATAGCAATCAGCCCCAGCATTTT
>TRBJ2-1|TRBD1|-|TRBV27
CASSPRQGAPDNEQFF
TGTGCCAGCAGTCCTAGACAGGGGGCCCCCGACAATGAGCAGTTCTTC
>TRBJ1-5|-|-|TRBV7-2
CASSLPQGSNQPQHF
TGTGCCAGCAGCCTACCACAGGGTTCCAATCAGCCCCAGCATTTT
>TRBJ2-1|TRBD2|-|TRBV7-9
CASSLGTSGRDEQFF
TGTGCCAGCAGCTTGGGGACTAGCGGGAGAGATGAGCAGTTCTTC
>TRBJ2-2|-|-|TRBV5-6
CASSSGQGIFPGELFF
TGTGCCAGCAGCTCTGGGCAGGGGATCTTTCCCGGGGAGCTGTTTTTT
>TRBJ2-4|-|-|TRBV19
CASNFVRGENIQYF
TGTGCCAGTAATTTCGTCAGGGGCGAAAACATTCAGTACTTC
>TRBJ2-3|-|once|TRBV6-5
CASSADVTDTQYF
TGTGCCAGCAGTGCGGACGTTACAGATACGCAGTATTTT
>TRBJ2-1|-|once|TRBV9
CASSDHLSGASLREQFF
TGTGCCAGCAGCGACCATCTCTCGGGCGCAAGTTTACGGGAGCAGTTCTTC
>TRBJ2-1|TRBD2|-|TRBV6-6
CASSYVRLTSANEQFF
TGTGCCAGCAGTTACGTTCGGTTGACTAGCGCAAATGAGCAGTTCTTC
>TRBJ2-2|-|-|TRBV11-2
CASSLASSTPPAGELFF
TGTGCCAGCAGCTTAGCGTCATCAACCCCACCGGCCGGGGAGCTGTTTTTT
>TRBJ2-1|TRBD2|-|TRBV5-1
CASSLDSGTSGRGNEQFF
TGCGCCAGCAGCTTGGACTCGGGGACTAGCGGGAGAGGGAATGAGCAGTTCTTC
>TRBJ1-4|TRBD1|-|TRBV28
CASSRDRGANEKLFF
TGTGCCAGCAGTCGCGACAGGGGTGCTAATGAAAAACTGTTTTTT
>TRBJ1-5|TRBD1|-|TRBV15
CATSRGEGQGVQPQHF
TGTGCCACCAGCAGAGGGGAGGGACAGGGTGTCCAGCCCCAGCATTTT
>TRBJ2-7|TRBD2|few|TRBV6-1
CASSATSGGAGNEQYF
TGTGCCAGCAGTGCTACTAGCGGGGGGGCCGGCAACGAGCAGTACTTC
>TRBJ2-7|TRBD2|-|TRBV5-1
CASSPSGADSYEQYF
TGCGCCAGCAGCCCCAGCGGGGCCGACTCCTACGAGCAGTACTTC
>TRBJ2-7|-|-|TRBV6-7
CASSYRDDKPPLPRTSYEQYF
TGTGCCAGCAGCTACCGCGATGATAAACCGCCCTTACCGAGGACCTCCTACGAGCAGTACTTC
>TRBJ1-2|-|-|TRBV19
CASSIVSETNYGYTF
TGTGCCAGTAGTATTGTGTCGGAAACTAACTATGGCTACACCTTC
>TRBJ2-3|-|-|TRBV7-6
CASSLAPFPDTQYF
TGTGCCAGCAGCTTAGCACCTTTTCCAGATACGCAGTATTTT
>TRBJ2-1|TRBD2|-|TRBV28
CASSLPIRTSGFYNEQFF
TGTGCCAGCAGTTTGCCCATCAGGACTAGCGGCTTTTACAATGAGCAGTTCTTC
>TRBJ2-2|TRBD1|-|TRBV11-2
CASRGQTGELFF
TGTGCCAGTAGGGGGCAGACCGGGGAGCTGTTTTTT
>TRBJ2-3|-|-|TRBV19
CASTPGTVSTDTQYF
TGTGCCAGTACCCCGGGGACTGTCAGCACAGATACGCAGTATTTT
>TRBJ2-7|TRBD2|-|TRBV4-3
CASSQASGVLGEQYF
TGCGCCAGCAGCCAGGCTAGCGGGGTGCTAGGGGAGCAGTACTTC
>TRBJ1-2|-|-|TRBV7-2
CASSFWGDDGYTF
TGTGCCAGCAGCTTTTGGGGGGATGATGGCTACACCTTC
>TRBJ1-2|TRBD1|few|TRBV6-5
CASSYNRGRGYTF
TGTGCCAGCAGTTACAACAGGGGGCGAGGCTACACCTTC
>TRBJ1-1|-|few|TRBV6-4
CASSDGREAFF
TGTGCCAGCAGTGACGGTCGTGAAGCTTTCTTT